This T cell receptor beta chain was recovered during a study of T cell repertoires in cytomegalovirus infection. Across the study: A matching HLA type, together with CMV infection, was signaled by public TCR beta signatures.

This clonotype was detected many times. What it recognizes is unknown. TCRdb processed the reads anew with MiXCR; each CDR3 protein has one entry. The data contain roughly 600,000 distinct CDR3 sequences, roughly 24% of them singletons. The CDR3 runs 11 residues. V was pared by 8 bases and J by 7 bases, with 9 bases between. Per the germline V gene, CDR1 is SGHVS and CDR2 is FNYEAQ. General study findings and limits: The ex vivo response was dominated by HLA-C-restricted CMV-specific TCR beta clonotypes. Using cumulative public TCR beta family frequency, the authors identified those who carried CMV together with the relevant HLA.

The sequence derives from a human donor in good health (CMV status not recorded). Some clones in this sample may be carry-over from other donors' samples. Material: CD8+ T cells from PBMCs. The gene calls are TRBV7-6 and TRBJ2-1; D is unclear. CDR3 residues: CASETDNEQFF. The DNA of the CDR3 is TGTGCCAGCGAGACGGATAATGAGCAGTTCTTC.